The clone carrying this TCR beta chain was observed once. Its cognate antigen is unknown. Only in-frame clones appear in the TCRdb table, and some are missing; sequencing was by immunoSEQ multiplex PCR. The sample has about 50,000 clones; roughly 85% are singletons. CDR1 and CDR2 from the germline V gene are GTSNPN and SVGIG (reference sequence). V shed 3 bases and J shed 1 base, with 9 bases lying between them. The CDR3 loop spans 13 amino acids. This specimen belongs to a study of cytomegalovirus exposure and HLA in healthy donors. Findings and caveats of the study: In vitro assays verified that a few CMV-associated chains recognized CMV antigens specifically.

The chain recombines TRBV30 with TRBJ1-1; tentatively, D is TRBD1 (6 bases). This clonotype originated in a woman in her twenties or thirties in good health and CMV-seronegative. Sample: PBMCs. CDR3 nucleotide sequence: TGTGCCTGGAGCTCGGACAGGAACACTGAAGCTTTCTTT. Translating gives CAWSSDRNTEAFF.